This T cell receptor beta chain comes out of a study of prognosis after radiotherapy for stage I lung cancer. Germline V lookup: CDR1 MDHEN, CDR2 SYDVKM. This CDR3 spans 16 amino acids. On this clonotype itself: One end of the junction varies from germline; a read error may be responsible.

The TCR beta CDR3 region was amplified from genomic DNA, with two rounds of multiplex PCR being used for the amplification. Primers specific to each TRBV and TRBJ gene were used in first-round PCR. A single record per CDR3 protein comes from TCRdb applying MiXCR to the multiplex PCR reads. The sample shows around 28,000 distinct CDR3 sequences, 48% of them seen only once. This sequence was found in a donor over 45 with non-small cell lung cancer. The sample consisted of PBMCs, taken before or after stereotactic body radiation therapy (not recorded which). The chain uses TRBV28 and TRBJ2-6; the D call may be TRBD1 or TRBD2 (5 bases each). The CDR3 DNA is TGTGCCATCAGTACCCCGGGACGCTCTGGGGCCAACGTCCTTACTTTC. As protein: CAISTPGRSGANVLTF.